This T cell receptor beta chain was sequenced in a study of blood T cell repertoires in COVID-19 (TCRdb year 2020). For the study in its entirety: Collaborator samples came from the United States, Italy and Spain and covered acute and convalescent phases of COVID-19. The prospective study material was composed of cDNA or gDNA derived from T cells, B-cell-depleted T cells, or PBMCs. The dataset comprised deeply sampled blood TCRbeta repertoires from subjects exposed to, actively infected with, or recovered from COVID-19. The repertoires were released in a freely available public database meant as a resource for research on the immune response to SARS-CoV-2. Samples came from the ongoing ImmuneRACE study (first 160 participants) plus 1,254 subjects from 6 global collaborators. The sample metadata nearly always contained a de-identified subject ID, COVID-19 status, age in years and sex. Where available, HLA class I and class II types were obtained from metadata supplied by the sample provider rather than from assay-based typing.

TCRbeta CDR3 regions were amplified from genomic DNA using the immunoSEQ Assay, a bias-controlled multiplex PCR. As for how the authors treated the data: The number of nucleated cells in each sample was estimated from the amplification of reference gene primers within the assay. To quantify the absolute abundance of each unique TCRbeta CDR3 rearrangement, sequence reads were collapsed and filtered. For each sample, productive Simpson clonality was calculated by taking the square root of Simpson's diversity index across productive rearrangements. TCRdb mirrors the immuneACCESS table, restricted to in-frame sequences. Some clones are absent from its copies; in checked studies, under half trace to an unresolved V gene, and the reason for the others is unknown. The DNA was the basis for D and trimming; V, J and clone size are from that table. Here the sample has around 100,000 clones; less than 90% occur a single time. The ten most abundant clones make up 7% to 9% of the sample.

CDR3 length: 17 amino acids, cysteine to phenylalanine. Only the CDR3 portion is preserved as DNA: 51 bases, with reading frame beginning at the first base. Between the V and J ends, shortened by 0 bases and 0 bases respectively, the junction contains 13 bases. Sequences SGHRS (CDR1) and YFSETQ (CDR2) are obtained from the germline V gene. Broader findings and caveats from the paper: Clinical and demographic metadata were provided uncurated, with the amount varying by source and participant.

The collaborating institutions used their own protocols to collect whole blood in K2EDTA tubes. For TCRbeta analysis, collaborators shipped samples in one of three forms: frozen whole blood, isolated PBMCs, or DNA extracted from either of those sample types. On this clone: Its antigen specificity is not known. Qualities for individual bases were not recorded, and no much larger clone is one base off.

The sample consisted of peripheral blood. This clonotype was sampled from a man younger than 45 in a cohort sampled during active COVID-19. Here the chain combines TRBV5-1 and TRBJ1-3; matching of 6 bases hints at TRBD1 as the D gene. This receptor has the CDR3 CASSLGNRVGSGNTIYF. The sequence in DNA is TGCGCCAGCAGCTTGGGGAACAGGGTTGGCTCTGGAAACACCATATATTTT.